A selection of T cell receptor beta chains follows, all from one sample in a study of CD8 T cells in ankylosing spondylitis. TCRdb re-called the 5' RACE reads with MiXCR, one entry per CDR3 protein. There are roughly 700,000 distinct CDR3 sequences in the sample; under 20% occur only once, and around 19% lies in the top ten. The sample consisted of blood, either unsorted or a sorted T cell fraction (not recorded which). These receptors were taken from a male donor with ankylosing spondylitis. Each CDR3 is given with its conserved first and last residue. The D gene is left open where the match is weak. Clone size appears in some rows only: once, few, many, or a class for an expanded clone.

j_call	d_call	clone_size	v_call	cdr3_nt	cdr3_aa
TRBJ1-4	-	-	TRBV25-1	TGTGCCAGCAGTGAAGTCGGGGCCCGCAATGAAAAACTGTTTTTT	CASSEVGARNEKLFF
TRBJ2-7	TRBD2	few	TRBV5-6	TGTGCCAGCGGTTCCCTCGCGGGAGCCTACGAGCAGTACTTC	CASGSLAGAYEQYF
TRBJ2-1	TRBD2	-	TRBV12-3/TRBV12-4	TGTGCCAGCAGTTTACTGGGACTAGCGGGAGGTGGCTACAATGAGCAGTTCTTC	CASSLLGLAGGGYNEQFF
TRBJ2-1	-	-	TRBV7-9	TGTGCCAGCAGCCCGAGCGGGTTAACCTACAATGAGCAGTTCTTC	CASSPSGLTYNEQFF
TRBJ2-2	-	few	TRBV12-3/TRBV12-4	TGTGCCAGCAGTTTGGACTCCCACACCGGGGAGCTGTTTTTT	CASSLDSHTGELFF
TRBJ1-1	-	-	TRBV20-1	TGCAGTGCTAGAGATGCCGGACTGATGAACACTGAAGCTTTCTTT	CSARDAGLMNTEAFF
TRBJ2-1	TRBD2	few	TRBV20-1	TGCAGTGCAACCCAGAGCGGGAGGAATTACAATGAGCAGTTCTTC	CSATQSGRNYNEQFF
TRBJ2-7	TRBD2	-	TRBV12-3/TRBV12-4	TGTGCCAGCGGTAGCGGGGGGCCCCCCTACGAGCAGTACTTC	CASGSGGPPYEQYF
TRBJ1-6	-	-	TRBV20-1	TGCAGTGCCCCTACCGGGACAACCGATAATTCACCCCTCCACTTT	CSAPTGTTDNSPLHF
TRBJ2-7	-	many	TRBV3-1	TGTGCCAGCAGCCACGGGACCTCCTACGAGCAGTACTTC	CASSHGTSYEQYF
TRBJ1-4	TRBD1	-	TRBV12-3/TRBV12-4	TGTGCCAGCAGCACAACCGGGCCAGGGGGCGGGTCTGGTGAAAAACTGTTTTTT	CASSTTGPGGGSGEKLFF
TRBJ2-3	-	-	TRBV4-1	TGCGCCAGCAGCCAAGTACCCGGGACTGAAAGCACAGATACGCAGTATTTT	CASSQVPGTESTDTQYF
TRBJ2-3	TRBD1	-	TRBV4-1	TGCGCCAGCAGCCAAGATCTTGGACAGGGGGCCACAGATACGCAGTATTTT	CASSQDLGQGATDTQYF
TRBJ2-2	-	few	TRBV12-3/TRBV12-4	TGTGCCAGCCGCCTTGCCGGGGAGCTGTTTTTT	CASRLAGELFF
TRBJ2-1	-	few	TRBV7-2	TGTGCCAGCAGCCCGTGGAGGCCACACAATGAGCAGTTCTTC	CASSPWRPHNEQFF
TRBJ2-1	TRBD2	-	TRBV28	TGTGCCAGCAGTTCCTGGACTAGCGGGAGAGGGGATGAGCAGTTCTTC	CASSSWTSGRGDEQFF
TRBJ1-1	TRBD1	once	TRBV29-1	TGCAGCGTTGAGCGGGACAGACTTAGAACTGAAGCTTTCTTT	CSVERDRLRTEAFF
TRBJ1-1	-	few	TRBV5-1	TGCGCCAGCAGCCAAGCTCAACCGGGACCGACGAACACTGAAGCTTTCTTT	CASSQAQPGPTNTEAFF
TRBJ1-5	-	-	TRBV7-9	TGTGCCAGCAGCTTTCCGGACGGGAATCAGCCCCAGCATTTT	CASSFPDGNQPQHF
TRBJ2-7	-	-	TRBV4-3	TGCGCCAGCAGCCAAGATAGTGGGACGGGGCTCTACGAGCAGTACTTC	CASSQDSGTGLYEQYF
TRBJ1-1	TRBD1	-	TRBV14	TGTGCCAGCAGCCAGACCGACAGGGGGTTAATTAATGAAGCTTTCTTT	CASSQTDRGLINEAFF
TRBJ1-2	-	many	TRBV29-1	TGCAGCGTTGAAGACCAAACAGGAAACTATGGCTACACCTTC	CSVEDQTGNYGYTF
TRBJ2-3	-	-	TRBV6-6	TGTGCCAGCGGGGGGGCGGTGGGAGATACGCAGTATTTT	CASGGAVGDTQYF
TRBJ2-1	-	few	TRBV12-3/TRBV12-4	TGTGCCAGCAGTTCTTTTATAGGGGGGGGGCCCTACAATGAGCAGTTCTTC	CASSSFIGGGPYNEQFF
TRBJ2-5	TRBD2	few	TRBV20-1	TGCAGTGCTAGACTAGCGGGATTACAAGAGACCCAGTACTTC	CSARLAGLQETQYF
TRBJ2-1	-	-	TRBV5-1	TGCGCCAGCAGCTTGGTTGGGACGGGTGAGCAGTTCTTC	CASSLVGTGEQFF